A selection of T cell receptor beta chains follows, all from one sample in a study of CD8 T cells in Susac syndrome. Using its own MiXCR run on the immunoSEQ multiplex PCR reads, TCRdb lists one record per CDR3 protein. The data contain 120,000 to 150,000 distinct CDR3 sequences, less than 95% of them singletons. Material: CD4+ T cells from PBMCs. Receptor source: a human donor in good health. CDR3s include the opening cysteine and the closing phenylalanine or tryptophan. Fields, in order: V gene, CDR3 protein.

v_gene: TRBV5-4; CDR3aa: CASSLMTSGYYEQYF
v_gene: TRBV18; CDR3aa: CASSPQPTPSSGNTIYF
v_gene: TRBV20-1; CDR3aa: CSARDLFGKLFF
v_gene: TRBV9; CDR3aa: CASSVGPRDYEQYF
v_gene: TRBV28; CDR3aa: CASSSLIAGGTDTQYF
v_gene: TRBV5-6; CDR3aa: CASSLAGGRGRSGANVLTF
v_gene: TRBV29-1; CDR3aa: CSMLMTGHPYEQYF
v_gene: TRBV3-1; CDR3aa: CASTGTSGISLF
v_gene: TRBV15; CDR3aa: CATRGRDRAGEKLFF
v_gene: TRBV14; CDR3aa: CASSQPNPMTGSYGYTF
v_gene: TRBV20-1; CDR3aa: CSARDPGQETQYF
v_gene: TRBV3-1; CDR3aa: CASNQGSMGVQYF
v_gene: TRBV20-1; CDR3aa: CSAGLAGSYEQYF
v_gene: TRBV28; CDR3aa: CASSLTDGLVYEQYF
v_gene: TRBV30; CDR3aa: CAWRGGDRGHGNTIYF
v_gene: TRBV5-1; CDR3aa: CASSSILEGEQFF
v_gene: TRBV27; CDR3aa: CASSLEGRGTQYF
v_gene: TRBV7-9; CDR3aa: CASSRRRTGGLISPF
v_gene: TRBV19; CDR3aa: CASINWRQTNTGELFF
v_gene: TRBV5-4; CDR3aa: CASSRQGSTDTQYF
v_gene: TRBV12-3/TRBV12-4; CDR3aa: CASSGTGGTGELFF
v_gene: TRBV7-9; CDR3aa: CASSFYPYEQYF
v_gene: TRBV27; CDR3aa: CASSSRTASNYGYTF
v_gene: TRBV5-4; CDR3aa: CASSLAGTGGPQHF
v_gene: TRBV12-3/TRBV12-4; CDR3aa: CASASPTGGTEAFF
v_gene: TRBV20-1; CDR3aa: CSAPRRGGRYNEQFF
v_gene: TRBV7-9; CDR3aa: CASSPNYEQYF
v_gene: TRBV20-1; CDR3aa: CSARDPGTTTDTQYF
v_gene: TRBV29-1; CDR3aa: CSVEEGGSRIQYF
v_gene: TRBV18; CDR3aa: CASSSRQGATDTQYF
v_gene: TRBV5-6; CDR3aa: CASTPGFSNYGYTF
v_gene: TRBV3-1; CDR3aa: CASSQLADSYNEQFF
v_gene: TRBV12-3/TRBV12-4; CDR3aa: CASSLIIYYGYTF
v_gene: TRBV4-2; CDR3aa: CASSQGVGRLDSGANVLTF
v_gene: TRBV12-3/TRBV12-4; CDR3aa: CASDDNTGELFF
v_gene: TRBV20-1; CDR3aa: CSARGASQYEQYF
v_gene: TRBV2; CDR3aa: CASSEIAGGTDTQYF
v_gene: TRBV4-2; CDR3aa: CASSQDWRPGAQYF
v_gene: TRBV18; CDR3aa: CASSTSGILTGELFF
v_gene: TRBV5-1; CDR3aa: CASSLNHGIQETQYF
v_gene: TRBV9; CDR3aa: CASSAPAGANVLIF
v_gene: TRBV2; CDR3aa: CASSVGQGYTGELFF
v_gene: TRBV6-6; CDR3aa: CASSDRGISEAFF
v_gene: TRBV9; CDR3aa: CASSVSIGTEAFF